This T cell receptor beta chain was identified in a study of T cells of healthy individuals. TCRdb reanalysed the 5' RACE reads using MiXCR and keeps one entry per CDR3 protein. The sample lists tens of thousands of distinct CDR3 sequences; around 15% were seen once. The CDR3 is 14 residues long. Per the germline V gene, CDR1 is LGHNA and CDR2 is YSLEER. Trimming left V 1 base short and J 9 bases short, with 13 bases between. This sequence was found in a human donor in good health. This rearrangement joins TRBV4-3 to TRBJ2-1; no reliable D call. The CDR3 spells CASSQAESRTEQFF. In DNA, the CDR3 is TGCGCCAGCAGCCAAGCTGAGTCCCGGACTGAGCAGTTCTTC.